This passage covers 15 T cell receptor beta chains from one sample sequenced in a study of blood T cells in healthy people across ages. Using a J-beta primer mix together with a sample-barcoded 5' primer, a second PCR was run for roughly 6 to 12 cycles. TCRdb re-called the 5' RACE reads through MiXCR, storing one row per CDR3 protein. The sample comprises roughly 680,000 distinct CDR3 sequences, 20% to 25% of which are singletons, and 3% to 4.5% rests with the top ten. Specimen: blood. Receptors were obtained from a man between 70 and 80 years old in good health.

The gene calls are TRBV20-1 and TRBJ1-4; the match to TRBD1 covers 8 bases. From germline, CDR1 is DFQATT and CDR2 SNEGSKA (reference sequence). V dropped 0 bases and J dropped 4; count of bases not matched to a gene: 7. CDR3 size: 16 residues. CDR3 amino acids: CSARDHRGTGNEKLFF. The CDR3, as DNA: TGCAGTGCTAGAGACCACAGGGGGACTGGTAATGAAAAACTGTTTTTT.

This chain links TRBV6-1 with TRBJ2-3; no definite D call. V was cut by 5 bases and J by 5 bases, with 11 bases left in between. The CDR3 length is 13 residues. Germline V gives CDR1 MNHNS, CDR2 SASEGT. The CDR3 coding sequence is TGTGCCAGCAGTCCGGGCCTTCAAGATACGCAGTATTTT. Protein sequence: CASSPGLQDTQYF.

For the CDR3, the DNA is TGTGCCAGCAGTCTGGGGGCCACCGCGGGTCCTGAGCAGTTCTTC. Its protein product is CASSLGATAGPEQFF. The chain recombines TRBV3-1 with TRBJ2-5; D may be TRBD1 (6 bases). The J call is doubtful: the DNA matches TRBJ2-1 better. Germline loops: CDR1 LGHDT, CDR2 YNNKEL (reference sequence). The CDR3 runs 15 residues.

This clonotype was counted between two and nine times. The chain uses TRBV5-1 and TRBJ2-5, with 14 bases fitting TRBD2. CDR1 SGHRS and CDR2 YFSETQ come from the germline V gene. V lost 3 bases, J lost 3 bases, and 1 base stayed unmatched. This CDR3 is built from 15 residues. CDR3 in amino acids: CASSSGLAGEETQYF. For the CDR3, the DNA is TGCGCCAGCAGCTCGGGACTAGCGGGAGAAGAGACCCAGTACTTC.

This clonotype was observed at least ten times. V usage is TRBV18 and J usage is TRBJ2-1, with a weak D call TRBD1 (5 bases). V dropped 3 bases and J dropped 1 base, with 7 bases sitting between them. CDR1 is KGHSH and CDR2 is LQKENI in the germline V gene. CDR3 length: 14 residues. DNA for the CDR3: TGTGCCAGCTCACCGGGGCTGTCCTACAATGAGCAGTTCTTC. It translates to CASSPGLSYNEQFF.

The chain combines TRBV7-9 with TRBJ2-7; 8 positions match TRBD1. CDR1 and CDR2 (germline): SEHNR, FQNEAQ (reference sequence). J lost 6 bases, V lost 1 base, and 5 bases had no gene match. This CDR3 region has 14 residues. CDR3 in DNA: TGTGCCAGCAGCTTAGAACAGGGGGTCGGCGAGCAGTACTTC. Its translation: CASSLEQGVGEQYF.

This chain connects TRBV12-3 or TRBV12-4 to TRBJ2-7; tentative D call: TRBD1 (6 bases). Trimming removed 2 bases at V and 4 bases at J, with 15 bases between. The CDR3 sequence is 15 residues long. In nucleotides, the CDR3 is TGTGCCAGCAGTTTAAAGGGGGAGTTCGTGTACGAGCAGTACTTC. Encoded protein: CASSLKGEFVYEQYF.

This clonotype occurred a few times. The chain combines TRBV18 with TRBJ2-5, with 8 nucleotides matching TRBD1. The CDR3 runs 15 residues. J gave up 4 bases and V 2 bases, and 6 bases lay outside the gene matches. Germline lookup yields CDR1 KGHSH and CDR2 LQKENI. In DNA, the CDR3 is TGTGCCAGCTCACCATTGACAGGGGTGGGAGAGACCCAGTACTTC. The encoded protein is CASSPLTGVGETQYF.

The sample holds a few counts of this clonotype. The rearrangement uses TRBV4-3 and TRBJ2-4; D is possibly TRBD1 (5 bases). The V end was cut by 3 bases, the J end by 6 bases, with 18 bases between. CDR3 size: 16 residues. The V gene's germline CDR1 is LGHNA and CDR2 YSLEER. The CDR3, as DNA: TGCGCCAGCAGCCAGGGGATAGCCAGGGTCGGAAACATTCAGTACTTC. It is translated as CASSQGIARVGNIQYF.

The chain employs TRBV28 and TRBJ2-3, with D perhaps matching TRBD2 (5 bases). Looked up from germline, CDR1 is MDHEN and CDR2 is SYDVKM. Trimming took 10 bases from V and 2 from J, leaving 10 bases between them. CDR3 length: 12 amino acids. The CDR3 loop is CATRTATDTQYF. CDR3 DNA: TGTGCCACCCGGACTGCCACAGATACGCAGTATTTT.

The gene calls are TRBV12-3 or TRBV12-4 and TRBJ2-7; no definite D call. V lost 6 bases to trimming and J lost 8 bases, with 11 bases between them. The CDR3 spans 11 residues. The CDR3 region has the DNA TGTGCCAGCAGCTCCTCATACAAGCAGTACTTC. Its translation: CASSSSYKQYF.

This chain connects TRBV7-2 to TRBJ2-3; tentatively, D is TRBD2 (6 bases). Germline CDR1 and CDR2: SGHTA and FQGNSA. The V end was cut by 1 base, the J end by 3 bases, with 14 bases between. There are 16 residues in the CDR3. CDR3 nucleotides: TGTGCCAGCAGCTTAGGGGCTAGCGTTTGGACAGATACGCAGTATTTT. Amino acid sequence: CASSLGASVWTDTQYF.

The chain carries TRBV7-8 and TRBJ2-6, with a weak D call TRBD2 (5 bases). Germline lookup yields CDR1 SGHVS and CDR2 FQNEAQ. V lost 5 bases and J lost 2, with 13 bases in between. The CDR3 has 16 amino acids. The CDR3 here is CASSQQGGAGANVLTF. The CDR3 nucleotides read TGTGCCAGCAGCCAACAAGGAGGTGCTGGGGCCAACGTCCTGACTTTC.

The rearrangement links TRBV4-1 to TRBJ1-1; tentative D call: TRBD1 (5 bases). The CDR3 sequence is 13 residues long. V lost 1 base and J 6 bases, leaving 9 bases between the germline ends. The germline V gene has CDR1 MGHRA and CDR2 YSYEKL. In nucleotides, the CDR3 is TGCGCCAGCAGCCAAGTCCAGGGAGCTGAAGCTTTCTTT. As protein: CASSQVQGAEAFF.

This chain connects TRBV20-1 to TRBJ1-5; D is perhaps TRBD1 (5 bases). The CDR3 has 15 residues. The germline V gene has CDR1 DFQATT and CDR2 SNEGSKA (reference sequence). V lost 0 bases to trimming and J lost 2 bases, with 11 bases between them. DNA for the CDR3: TGCAGTGCTAGAGATGGGGCGGCAGGCAATCAGCCCCAGCATTTT. Protein: CSARDGAAGNQPQHF.